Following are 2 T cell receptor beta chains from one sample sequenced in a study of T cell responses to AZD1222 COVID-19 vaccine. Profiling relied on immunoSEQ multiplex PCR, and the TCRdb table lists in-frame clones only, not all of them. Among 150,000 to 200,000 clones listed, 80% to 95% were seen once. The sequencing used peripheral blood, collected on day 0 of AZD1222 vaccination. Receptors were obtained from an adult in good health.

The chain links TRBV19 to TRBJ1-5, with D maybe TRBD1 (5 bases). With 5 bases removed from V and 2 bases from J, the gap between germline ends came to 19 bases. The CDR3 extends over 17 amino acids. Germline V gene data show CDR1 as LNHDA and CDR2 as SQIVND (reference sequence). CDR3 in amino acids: CASSPFAREEGNQPQHF. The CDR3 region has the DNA TGTGCCAGTAGTCCTTTCGCCAGGGAAGAAGGCAATCAGCCCCAGCATTTT.

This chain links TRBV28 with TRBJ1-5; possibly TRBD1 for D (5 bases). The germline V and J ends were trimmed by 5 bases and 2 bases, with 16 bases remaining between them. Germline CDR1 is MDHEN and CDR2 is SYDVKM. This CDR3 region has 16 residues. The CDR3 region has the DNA TGTGCCAGCAGTCCAGGTGGGGGAAATCGCAATCAGCCCCAGCATTTT. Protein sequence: CASSPGGGNRNQPQHF. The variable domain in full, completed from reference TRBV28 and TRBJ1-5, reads DVKVTQSSRYLVKRTGEKVFLECVQDMDHENMFWYRQDPGLGLRLIYFSYDVKMKEKGDIPEGYSVSREKKERFSLILESASTNQTSMYLCASSPGGGNRNQPQHFGDGTRLSIL.